This T cell receptor beta chain was identified during a study of blood T cell repertoires in COVID-19. The CDR3 has 14 amino acids. The V and J ends lost 4 bases and 6 bases respectively, with 16 bases between them. Germline V gene sequence: CDR1 SGHRS, CDR2 YFSETQ. Using immunoSEQ multiplex PCR, the repertoire was profiled, and TCRdb retains in-frame clones only, with some absent. The table records more than 150,000 clones, approximately 83% of them present only once. The chain uses TRBV5-1 and TRBJ1-1; a possible D gene is TRBD1 (5 bases). The TCR sequence derives from a man in his fifties or sixties with acute or convalescent COVID-19. Material for sequencing was peripheral blood. DNA for the CDR3: TGCGCCAGCAGCGCTGACAGAGGAATCGCTGAAGCTTTCTTT. Translation: CASSADRGIAEAFF.